The TCR beta chain described here comes from a study of vaccination effects on CD4 cells after COVID-19 (dated by TCRdb to between 2021 and 2024). The study in broad terms: To identify antigen-specific CD4+ T cell clonotypes by their expansion, the ViraFEST assay first stimulated PBMC with viral peptide pools and then applied TCR sequencing. Around 2.1 million PBMC per well were cultured with 10 ug/ml peptides in IMDM containing 5% human AB serum, around 10 IU/ml IL-2 and gentamicin. The full study included 10 to 11 COVID-19 convalescent patients and a handful of SARS-CoV-2-naive healthy vaccine recipients. SARS-CoV-2 spike-specific CD4+ TCR repertoires were compared before and after mRNA vaccination in COVID-19 convalescent patients and in infection-naive vaccine recipients. In the study, cultures from other donors were sequenced using the Oncomine TCR Beta short-read assay on an Illumina iSeq 100. Each participant got two doses of an mRNA SARS-CoV-2 vaccine, either BNT162b2 or mRNA-1273.

This clone was observed a few times. What this receptor recognizes is not known. Nothing much larger sits one base from this clone, and base qualities are not available. Trimming removed 2 bases from V and 6 bases from J; the gene matches leave 7 bases unexplained. The CDR3 holds 15 amino acids from the cysteine to the phenylalanine. Just CDR3 DNA is preserved here, 45 bases in frame from base 1. CDR1 and CDR2 are read off the germline V gene (reference sequence) as LNHDA and SQIVND. Library method: the immunoSEQ multiplex PCR assay. DNA from the cultured, isolated CD4+ T cells was subjected to TCR beta CDR3 sequencing. In the source study's methods: The analysis removed non-productive TCR sequences, trimmed reads to the CDR3 region, and retained only CDR3s that were 7 or more amino acids long. The MANAFEST web app was used to pick out antigen-specific clonotypes by comparing their expansion in peptide wells with that in reference cultures. To be called positive, a clone needed expansion at FDR<0.05 compared with the reference and with all other wells, an odds ratio greater than 5, and a frequency greater than 0.1% in two replicate wells. A clonotype was defined as cross-reactive if the clonotype was significantly expanded both in SARS-CoV-2 spike wells and in at least one common cold coronavirus spike condition. CDR3 similarity was assessed by Levenshtein distance using the stringdist R package, and unrooted trees were constructed with ape in R 3.6.1. TCRdb obtained this table from immuneACCESS and retained in-frame rearrangements with V and J assigned. These tables miss some clones; where compared with another copy, unresolved V genes account for less than half of the shortfall, and the remainder is unexplained. The V and J calls and clone size are taken from that table; D and trimming were inferred from the DNA. Here the sample has around 60,000 clones; about 83% occur a single time. The top ten hold roughly 3% of the sample.

After around ten days of culture, CD4+ T cells were isolated with the EasySep CD4+ T cell isolation kit. The absence of prior SARS-CoV-2 infection in healthy vaccine recipients was confirmed by negative nucleocapsid antibodies before and after vaccination. Half of the culture medium was replaced with fresh IL-2-containing medium on days 3 and 7. Unless noted otherwise, every peptide stimulation condition was grown in triplicate wells. PBMC were separated from whole blood using Ficoll-Paque Plus gradient centrifugation and were then either cryopreserved at -140C or used fresh. Genomic DNA was extracted from cultured CD4+ T cells with the QIAamp micro DNA kit. Results the study describes overall, beyond this receptor: At late post-vaccination timepoints, both infection-induced and vaccine-induced clones showed marked clonal contraction, consistent with waning T cell responses. Only a small number of convalescent patients were included, and no early post-infection timepoints were available, which limited the study. Among healthy vaccine recipients, nearly all vaccine-induced clones were SARS-CoV-2 mono-reactive, and only 1 of 255 was cross-reactive with common cold coronaviruses.

The V and J segments used are TRBV19 and TRBJ1-5; the junction holds 7 bases that match TRBD1. The sequence derives from a human donor who received a COVID-19 vaccine. The sequenced sample was CD4+ T cells from PBMCs cultured without peptide, obtained before COVID-19 vaccination. The nucleotide sequence is given as TGTGCCAGTAGTATACCCTCGACAGGGATTCAGCCCCAGCATTTT. It encodes CASSIPSTGIQPQHF.